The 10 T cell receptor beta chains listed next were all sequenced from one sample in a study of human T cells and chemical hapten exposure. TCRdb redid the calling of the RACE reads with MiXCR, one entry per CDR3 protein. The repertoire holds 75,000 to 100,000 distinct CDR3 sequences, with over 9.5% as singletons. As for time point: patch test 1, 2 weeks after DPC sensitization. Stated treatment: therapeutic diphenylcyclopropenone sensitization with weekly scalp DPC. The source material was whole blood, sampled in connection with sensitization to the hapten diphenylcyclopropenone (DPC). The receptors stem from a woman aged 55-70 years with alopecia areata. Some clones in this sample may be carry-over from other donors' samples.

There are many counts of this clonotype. In DNA form, the CDR3 reads TGTGCCAGCAGTGAAGTGGGGGCGATCAATCAGCCCCAGCATTTT. It translates to CASSEVGAINQPQHF. This chain links TRBV2 with TRBJ1-5; TRBD1 might be the D (6 bases). The germline V gene has CDR1 SNHLY and CDR2 FYNNEI. The CDR3 has 15 residues. Trimming took off 1 base at V and 3 bases at J, with 10 bases between the two ends.

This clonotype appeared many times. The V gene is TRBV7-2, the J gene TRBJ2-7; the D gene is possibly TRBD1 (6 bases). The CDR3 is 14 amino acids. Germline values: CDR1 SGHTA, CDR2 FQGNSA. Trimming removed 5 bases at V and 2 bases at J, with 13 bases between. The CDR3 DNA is TGTGCCAGCAGCCCTTGGACAGCAACCTACGAGCAGTACTTC. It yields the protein CASSPWTATYEQYF.

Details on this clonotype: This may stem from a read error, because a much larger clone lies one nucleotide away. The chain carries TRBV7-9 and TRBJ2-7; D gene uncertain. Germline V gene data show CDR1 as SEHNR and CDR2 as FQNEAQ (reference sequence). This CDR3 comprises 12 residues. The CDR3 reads CASSFHSYGQYF. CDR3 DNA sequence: TGTGCCAGCAGCTTCCACTCCTACGGGCAGTACTTC.

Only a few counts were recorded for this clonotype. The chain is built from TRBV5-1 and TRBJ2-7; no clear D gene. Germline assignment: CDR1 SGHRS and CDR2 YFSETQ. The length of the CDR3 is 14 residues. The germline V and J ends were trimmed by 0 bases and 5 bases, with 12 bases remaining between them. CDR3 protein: CASSLVATIHEQYF. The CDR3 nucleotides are TGCGCCAGCAGCTTGGTTGCGACAATCCACGAGCAGTACTTC. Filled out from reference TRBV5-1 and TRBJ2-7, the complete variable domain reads KAGVTQTPRYLIKTRGQQVTLSCSPISGHRSVSWYQQTPGQGLQFLFEYFSETQRNKGNFPGRFSGRQFSNSRSEMNVSTLELGDSALYLCASSLVATIHEQYFGPGTRLTVT.

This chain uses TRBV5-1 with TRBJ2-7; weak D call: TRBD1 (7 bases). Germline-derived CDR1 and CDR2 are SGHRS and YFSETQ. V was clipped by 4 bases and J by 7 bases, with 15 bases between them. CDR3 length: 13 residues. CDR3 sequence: CASSAGQSREQYF. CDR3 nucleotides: TGCGCCAGCAGCGCGGGACAGTCAAGAGAGCAGTACTTC.

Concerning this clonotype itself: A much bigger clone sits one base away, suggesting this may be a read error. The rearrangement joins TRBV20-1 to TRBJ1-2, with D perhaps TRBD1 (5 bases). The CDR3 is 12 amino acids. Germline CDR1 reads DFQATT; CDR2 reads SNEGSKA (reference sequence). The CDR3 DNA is TGCGCGAGGGGACCCACTAACTATGGCTACACCTTC. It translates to CARGPTNYGYTF.

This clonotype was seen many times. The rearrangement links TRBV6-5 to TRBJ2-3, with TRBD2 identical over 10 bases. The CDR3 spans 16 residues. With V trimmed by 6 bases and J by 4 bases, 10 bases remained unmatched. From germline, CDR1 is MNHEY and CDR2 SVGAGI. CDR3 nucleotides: TGTGCCAGCAGGAAACTAGCGGGGATCAGGGCAGATACGCAGTATTTT. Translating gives CASRKLAGIRADTQYF.

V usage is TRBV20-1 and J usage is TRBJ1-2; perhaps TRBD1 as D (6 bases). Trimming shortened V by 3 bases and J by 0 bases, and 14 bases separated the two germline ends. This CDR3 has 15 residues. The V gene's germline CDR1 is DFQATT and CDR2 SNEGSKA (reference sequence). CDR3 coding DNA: TGCAGTGCTAGGCCTACAGGGACCTCTAACTATGGCTACACCTTC. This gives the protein CSARPTGTSNYGYTF.

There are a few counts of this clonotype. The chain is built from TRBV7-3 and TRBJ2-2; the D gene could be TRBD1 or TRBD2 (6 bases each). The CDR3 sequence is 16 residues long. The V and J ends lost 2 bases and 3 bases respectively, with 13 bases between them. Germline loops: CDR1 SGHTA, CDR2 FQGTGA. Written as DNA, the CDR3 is TGTGCCAGCAGCTTAGTTACGGGGGCATACACCGGGGAGCTGTTTTTT. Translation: CASSLVTGAYTGELFF.

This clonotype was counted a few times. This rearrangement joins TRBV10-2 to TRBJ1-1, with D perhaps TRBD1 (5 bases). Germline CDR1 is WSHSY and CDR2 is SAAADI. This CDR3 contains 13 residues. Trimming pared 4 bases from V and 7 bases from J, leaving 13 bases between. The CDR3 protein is CASSGWGANEAFF. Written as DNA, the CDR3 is TGCGCCAGCAGTGGGTGGGGCGCGAATGAAGCTTTCTTT.